Only a few counts were recorded for the clone carrying this T cell receptor beta chain. As yet, its antigen is unknown. The junction differs from germline at one of its ends, possibly a read error. The data were taken from a study of CD8 T cells in ankylosing spondylitis. Quantitative 5'-RACE was performed with molecular barcodes, and it yielded the TCR beta libraries. In TCRdb, the 5' RACE reads were re-called with MiXCR into one record per CDR3 protein. The sample yields fewer than 550,000 distinct CDR3 sequences, over 4% seen once. The germline V gene has CDR1 SGHKS and CDR2 YYEKEE (reference sequence). This CDR3 is built from 15 residues. Study-level points and caveats: Blood of patients with ankylosing spondylitis appeared to be characterized by a TCR beta motif of about eight highly homologous variants.

Sequenced sample: blood, either unsorted or a sorted T cell fraction (not recorded which). The V call is TRBV5-5, the J call TRBJ2-7, with a tentative D call TRBD1 (6 bases). This receptor was taken from a male donor with ankylosing spondylitis. The CDR3 DNA reads as TGTGCCATCAGCCCTAGGACAGCGAGGAACTACGAGCAGTACTTC. Translated: CAISPRTARNYEQYF.